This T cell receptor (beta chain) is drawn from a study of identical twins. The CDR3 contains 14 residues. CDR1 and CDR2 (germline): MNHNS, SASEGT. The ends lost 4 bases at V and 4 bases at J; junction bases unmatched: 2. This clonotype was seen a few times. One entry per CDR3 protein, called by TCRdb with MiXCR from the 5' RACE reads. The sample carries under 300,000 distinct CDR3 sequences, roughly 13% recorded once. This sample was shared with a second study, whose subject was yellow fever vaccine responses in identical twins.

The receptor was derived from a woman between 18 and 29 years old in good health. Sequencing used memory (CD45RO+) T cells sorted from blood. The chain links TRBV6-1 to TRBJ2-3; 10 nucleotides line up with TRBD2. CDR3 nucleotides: TGTGCCAGCAGTGGACTAGCGGGCCCAGATACGCAGTATTTT. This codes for CASSGLAGPDTQYF.